Below, 5 T cell receptor beta chains from the same sample are listed, as sequenced in a study of cytomegalovirus exposure and HLA in healthy donors. The PCR employed 60 Vbeta primers together with 13 Jbeta primers. Profiled with immunoSEQ multiplex PCR; TCRdb holds only in-frame clones, not every one. The sample holds around 150,000 clones, over 75% seen once. Sequenced material: PBMCs. These TCRs come from a man under 40 in good health and CMV-seropositive.

The V and J genes are TRBV5-3 and TRBJ2-2, with 7 positions matching TRBD1. TRBV5-3 is an open reading frame whose function is uncertain. Losses at the gene ends were 0 bases for V and 5 bases for J; bases not matched to a gene: 7. The CDR3 spans 16 residues. CDR3 sequence reads: CARSLERGRKTGELFF. The CDR3 nucleotides read TGTGCCAGAAGCTTGGAGAGGGGGCGCAAGACCGGGGAGCTGTTTTTT.

The sample holds a few counts of this clone. This chain connects TRBV11-3 to TRBJ1-2, with 7 positions matching TRBD1. Germline trimming cut 5 bases from V and 4 bases from J; bases unmatched to any gene: 10. CDR1 is SGHNT, CDR2 YENEEA, per germline. The CDR3 is 15 residues long. CDR3 bases: TGTGCCAGCAGCGGGGTTGGAGGGGGCGGCTATGGCTACACCTTC. Protein sequence: CASSGVGGGGYGYTF. Full variable domain (outside the CDR3, taken from reference TRBV11-3 and TRBJ1-2): EAGVVQSPRYKIIEKKQPVAFWCNPISGHNTLYWYLQNLGQGPELLIRYENEEAVDDSQLPKDRFSAERLKGVDSTLKIQPAELGDSAVYLCASSGVGGGGYGYTFGSGTRLTVV.

V gene TRBV7-2 combines with J gene TRBJ2-5; D call uncertain. V was cut by 0 bases and J by 5 bases, with 10 bases left in between. Germline assignment: CDR1 SGHTA and CDR2 FQGNSA. This CDR3 contains 14 residues. The CDR3 coding sequence is TGTGCCAGCAGCTTAGCTATGCCCCGGGAGACCCAGTACTTC. This sequence encodes CASSLAMPRETQYF.

The rearrangement joins TRBV4-1 to TRBJ1-1, with TRBD1 as a possible D gene (6 bases). Trimming cost V 2 bases and J 0 bases, with 13 bases left between them. This CDR3 is 16 amino acids long. Germline CDR1 reads MGHRA; CDR2 reads YSYEKL. The DNA for the CDR3 is TGCGCCAGCAGCCAAAAAGCAGGGGCGATGAACACTGAAGCTTTCTTT. This translates into CASSQKAGAMNTEAFF.

V gene TRBV20-1 combines with J gene TRBJ2-1; no clear D gene. Germline V gene lookup returns CDR1 DFQATT and CDR2 SNEGSKA (reference sequence). The CDR3 totals 11 residues. Trimming cost V 6 bases and J 7 bases, with 10 bases left between them. This CDR3 reads CSAANQNEQFF. The CDR3 bases are TGCAGTGCCGCAAATCAGAATGAGCAGTTCTTC.